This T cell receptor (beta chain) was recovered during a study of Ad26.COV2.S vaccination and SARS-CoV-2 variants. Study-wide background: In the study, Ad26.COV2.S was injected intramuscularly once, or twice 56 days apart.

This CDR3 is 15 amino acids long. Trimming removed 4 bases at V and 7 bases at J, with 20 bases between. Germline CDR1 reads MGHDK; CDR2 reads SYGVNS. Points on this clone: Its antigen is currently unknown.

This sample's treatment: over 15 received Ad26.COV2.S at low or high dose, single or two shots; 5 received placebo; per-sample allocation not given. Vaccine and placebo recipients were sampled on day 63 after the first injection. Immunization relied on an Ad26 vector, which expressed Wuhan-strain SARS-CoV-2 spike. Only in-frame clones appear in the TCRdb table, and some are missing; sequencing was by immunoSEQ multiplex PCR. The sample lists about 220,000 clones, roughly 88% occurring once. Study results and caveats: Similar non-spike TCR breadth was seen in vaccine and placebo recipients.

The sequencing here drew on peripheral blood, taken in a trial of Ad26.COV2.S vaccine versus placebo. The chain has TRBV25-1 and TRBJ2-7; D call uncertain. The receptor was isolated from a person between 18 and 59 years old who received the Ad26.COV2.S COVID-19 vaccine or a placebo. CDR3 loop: CASSGFGLRTKEQYF. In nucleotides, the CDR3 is TGTGCCAGCAGTGGGTTCGGGCTCAGGACGAAGGAGCAGTACTTC.